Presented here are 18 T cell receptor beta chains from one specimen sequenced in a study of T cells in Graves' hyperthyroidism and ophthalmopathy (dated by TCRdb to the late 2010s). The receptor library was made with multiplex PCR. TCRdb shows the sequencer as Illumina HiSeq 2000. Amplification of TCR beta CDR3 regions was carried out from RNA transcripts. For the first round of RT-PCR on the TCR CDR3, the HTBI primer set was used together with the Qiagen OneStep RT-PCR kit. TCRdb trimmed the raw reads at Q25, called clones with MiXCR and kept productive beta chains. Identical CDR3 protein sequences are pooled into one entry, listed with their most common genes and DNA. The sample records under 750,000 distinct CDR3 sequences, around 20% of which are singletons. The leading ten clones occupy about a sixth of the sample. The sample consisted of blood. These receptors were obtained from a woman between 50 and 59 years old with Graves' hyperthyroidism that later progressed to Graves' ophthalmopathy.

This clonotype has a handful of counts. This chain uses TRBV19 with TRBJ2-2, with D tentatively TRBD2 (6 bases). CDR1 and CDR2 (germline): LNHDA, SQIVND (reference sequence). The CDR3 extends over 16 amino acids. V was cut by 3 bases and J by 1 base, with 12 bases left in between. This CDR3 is CASSITGLLNTGELFF. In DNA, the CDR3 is TGTGCCAGTAGTATTACGGGACTTCTGAACACCGGGGAGCTGTTTTTT. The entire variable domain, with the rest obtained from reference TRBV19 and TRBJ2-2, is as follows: DGGITQSPKYLFRKEGQNVTLSCEQNLNHDAMYWYRQDPGQGLRLIYYSQIVNDFQKGDIAEGYSVSREKKESFPLTVTSAQKNPTAFYLCASSITGLLNTGELFFGEGSRLTVL.

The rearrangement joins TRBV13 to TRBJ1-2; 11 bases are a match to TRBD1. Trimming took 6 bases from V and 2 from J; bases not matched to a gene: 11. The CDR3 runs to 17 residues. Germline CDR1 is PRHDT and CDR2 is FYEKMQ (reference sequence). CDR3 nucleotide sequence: TGTGCCAGCAGAGAGGACAGGGGGCTTTTGCAGAACTATGGCTACACCTTC. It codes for CASREDRGLLQNYGYTF.

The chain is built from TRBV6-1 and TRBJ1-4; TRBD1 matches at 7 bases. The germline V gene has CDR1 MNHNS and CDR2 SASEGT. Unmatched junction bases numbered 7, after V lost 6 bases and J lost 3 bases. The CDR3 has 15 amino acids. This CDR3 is CASRRNRGANEKLFF. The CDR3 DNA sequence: TGTGCCAGCAGGAGAAACAGGGGAGCTAATGAAAAACTGTTTTTT.

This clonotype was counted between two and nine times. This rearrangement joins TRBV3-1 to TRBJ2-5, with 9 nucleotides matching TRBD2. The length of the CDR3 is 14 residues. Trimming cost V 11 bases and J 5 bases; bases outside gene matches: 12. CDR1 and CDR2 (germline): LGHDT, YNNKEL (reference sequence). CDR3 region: CACNSGGGGETQYF. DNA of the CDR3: TGTGCCTGCAATTCCGGCGGGGGGGGGGAGACCCAGTACTTC.

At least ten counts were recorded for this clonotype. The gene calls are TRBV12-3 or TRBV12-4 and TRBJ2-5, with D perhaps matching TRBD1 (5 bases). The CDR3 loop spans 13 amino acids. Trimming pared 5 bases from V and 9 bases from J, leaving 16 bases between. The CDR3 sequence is CASSPTGDRAQYF. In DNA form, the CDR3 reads TGTGCCAGCAGTCCTACAGGAGACCGGGCCCAGTACTTC.

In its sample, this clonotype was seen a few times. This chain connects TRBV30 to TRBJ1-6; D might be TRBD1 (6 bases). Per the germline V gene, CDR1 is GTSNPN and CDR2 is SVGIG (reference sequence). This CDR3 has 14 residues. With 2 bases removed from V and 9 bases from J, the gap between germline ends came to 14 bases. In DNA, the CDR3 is TGTGCCTGGAGTAGGTCAGGGGTGGGTTCACCCCTCCACTTT. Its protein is CAWSRSGVGSPLHF.

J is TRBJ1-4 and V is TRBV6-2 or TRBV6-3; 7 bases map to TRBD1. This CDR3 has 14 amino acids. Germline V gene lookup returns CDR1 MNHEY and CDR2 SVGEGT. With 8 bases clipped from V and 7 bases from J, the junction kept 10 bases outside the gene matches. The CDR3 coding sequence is TGTGCCAGCTCCCTAGGAGGGGGCCGTGAAAAACTGTTTTTT. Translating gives CASSLGGGREKLFF.

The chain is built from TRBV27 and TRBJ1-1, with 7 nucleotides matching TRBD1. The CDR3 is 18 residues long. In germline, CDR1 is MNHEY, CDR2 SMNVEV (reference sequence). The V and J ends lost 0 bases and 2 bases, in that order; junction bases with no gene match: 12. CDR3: CASSLSTSRQGPNTEAFF. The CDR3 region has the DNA TGTGCCAGCAGTTTATCCACCTCGAGACAGGGACCTAACACTGAAGCTTTCTTT.

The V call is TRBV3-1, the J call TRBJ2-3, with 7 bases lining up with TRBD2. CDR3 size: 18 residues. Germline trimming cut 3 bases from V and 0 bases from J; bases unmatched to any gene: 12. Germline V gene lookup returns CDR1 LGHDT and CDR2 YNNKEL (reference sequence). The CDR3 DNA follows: TGTGCCAGCAGCCATTCTCGGATGGGGGGGATTAGCACAGATACGCAGTATTTT. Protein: CASSHSRMGGISTDTQYF.

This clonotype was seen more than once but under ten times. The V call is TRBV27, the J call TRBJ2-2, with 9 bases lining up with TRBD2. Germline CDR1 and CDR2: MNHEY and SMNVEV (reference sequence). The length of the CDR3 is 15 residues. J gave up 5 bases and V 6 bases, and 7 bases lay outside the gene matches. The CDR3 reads CASRERGAPTGELFF. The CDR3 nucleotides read TGTGCCAGCAGGGAGCGGGGGGCCCCAACCGGGGAGCTGTTTTTT.

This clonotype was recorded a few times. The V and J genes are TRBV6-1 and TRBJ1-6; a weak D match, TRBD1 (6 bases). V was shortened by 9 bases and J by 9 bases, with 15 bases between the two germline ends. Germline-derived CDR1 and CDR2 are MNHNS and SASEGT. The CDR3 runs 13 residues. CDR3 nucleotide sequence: TGTGCCAGTACGAGGGGGGCCGGTTCACCCCTCCACTTT. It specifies CASTRGAGSPLHF.

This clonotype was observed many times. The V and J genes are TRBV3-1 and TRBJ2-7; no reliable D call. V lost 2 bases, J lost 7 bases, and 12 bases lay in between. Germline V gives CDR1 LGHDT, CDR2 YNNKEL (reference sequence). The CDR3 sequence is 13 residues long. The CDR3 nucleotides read TGTGCCAGCAGCCAATCGGGTAGTCGGGAGCAGTACTTC. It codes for CASSQSGSREQYF.

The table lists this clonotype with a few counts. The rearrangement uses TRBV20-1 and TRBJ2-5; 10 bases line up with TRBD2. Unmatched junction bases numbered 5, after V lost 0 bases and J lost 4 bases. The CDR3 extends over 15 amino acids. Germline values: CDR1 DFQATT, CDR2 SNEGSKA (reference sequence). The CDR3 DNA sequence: TGCAGTGCTAGAGATCTAAGCGGGGGGGGAGAGACCCAGTACTTC. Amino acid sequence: CSARDLSGGGETQYF.

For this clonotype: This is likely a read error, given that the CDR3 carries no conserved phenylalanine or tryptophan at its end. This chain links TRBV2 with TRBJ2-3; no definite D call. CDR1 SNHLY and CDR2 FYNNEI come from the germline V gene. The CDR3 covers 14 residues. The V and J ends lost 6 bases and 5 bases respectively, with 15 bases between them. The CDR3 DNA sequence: TGTGCCAGCAGCCCAAGAGTGATTCAAGATACGCAGTATCTT. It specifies CASSPRVIQDTQYL.

This CDR3 reads CAIMRGLGTEAFF. DNA for the CDR3: TGTGCCATCATGAGAGGGTTAGGCACTGAAGCTTTCTTT. The chain is built from TRBV10-3 and TRBJ1-1, with D unresolved. Deletions cut 7 bases from V and 4 bases from J, with 13 bases between. CDR3 size: 13 residues. CDR1 and CDR2 (germline): ENHRY, SYGVKD.

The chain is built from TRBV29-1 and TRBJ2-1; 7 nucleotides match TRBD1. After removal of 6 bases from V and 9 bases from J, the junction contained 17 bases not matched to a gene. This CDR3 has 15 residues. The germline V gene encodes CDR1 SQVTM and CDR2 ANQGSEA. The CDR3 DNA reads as TGCAGCGTAGAACAGGGGCTTCTGGGGTCGGGTGAGCAGTTCTTC. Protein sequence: CSVEQGLLGSGEQFF.

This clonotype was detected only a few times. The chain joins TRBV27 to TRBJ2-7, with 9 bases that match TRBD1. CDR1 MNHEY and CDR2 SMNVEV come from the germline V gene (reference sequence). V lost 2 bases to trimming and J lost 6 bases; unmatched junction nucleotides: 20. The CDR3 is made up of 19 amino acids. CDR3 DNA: TGTGCCAGCAGTTTACGCTCCAGGACAGGGGTCCCTTTTCGCTGCGAGCAGTACTTC. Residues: CASSLRSRTGVPFRCEQYF.

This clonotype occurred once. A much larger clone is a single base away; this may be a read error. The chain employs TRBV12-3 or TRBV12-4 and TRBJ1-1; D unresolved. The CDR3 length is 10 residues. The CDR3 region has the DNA TGTGCCGGCATGAACACTGAAGCTTCCTTT. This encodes CAGMNTEASF.